Below are 27 T cell receptor beta chains sequenced from a single sample in a study of a mutant IDH1 vaccine in newly diagnosed glioma. Sample time point: week 11, during vaccination. What each vaccine dose contained was 300 ug of mutant IDH1 20-mer peptide, accompanied by topical imiquimod. Profiled with immunoSEQ multiplex PCR; TCRdb holds only in-frame clones, not every one. This sample has under 150,000 clones; about four fifths occur once, and the top ten carry under 5.5%. The antigens these receptors bind are not known. The sample here was PBMCs, taken from a glioma patient whose treatment included an IDH1 peptide vaccine. These receptors were collected from a man in his forties with glioma.

The gene calls are TRBV19 and TRBJ2-7; TRBD1 is a possible D gene (6 bases). The CDR3 totals 16 residues. CDR1 and CDR2 from the germline V gene are LNHDA and SQIVND (reference sequence). V lost 3 bases and J lost 3, with 18 bases in between. The DNA for the CDR3 is TGTGCCAGTAGTATGGACTTTAGGACAGACTACTACGAGCAGTACTTC. Translation: CASSMDFRTDYYEQYF.

V and J are TRBV2 and TRBJ2-7; D is perhaps TRBD1 or TRBD2 (5 bases each). The CDR3 runs 14 residues. CDR1 is SNHLY and CDR2 is FYNNEI in the germline V gene. Trimming cost V 6 bases and J 5 bases, with 17 bases left between them. The CDR3 coding sequence is TGTGCCAGCAGGGCCCGGGACGGTCCCCACGAGCAGTACTTC. Translated, it gives CASRARDGPHEQYF.

This clone was seen just once. The chain links TRBV19 to TRBJ1-1; tentatively, D is TRBD1 (6 bases). V lost 3 bases and J 4 bases, leaving 15 bases between the germline ends. CDR1 is LNHDA and CDR2 is SQIVND in the germline V gene (reference sequence). This CDR3 spans 15 amino acids. CDR3 DNA: TGTGCCAGTAGTATTTATGGGGGCTTTGCCACTGAAGCTTTCTTT. Translation: CASSIYGGFATEAFF.

The sample holds a few counts of this clone. The chain joins TRBV7-8 to TRBJ1-4; TRBD1 matches 7 bases. The CDR3 contains 17 residues. After removal of 5 bases from V and 2 bases from J, the junction contained 11 bases not matched to a gene. Germline values: CDR1 SGHVS, CDR2 FQNEAQ. CDR3: CASSRKGAGRTNEKLFF. The CDR3 DNA is TGTGCCAGCAGCCGCAAGGGGGCGGGGAGGACTAATGAAAAACTGTTTTTT.

V is TRBV10-3 and J is TRBJ1-1; D ambiguous. The germline gives CDR1 ENHRY, CDR2 SYGVKD. The CDR3 has 11 amino acids. Trimming stripped 10 bases from V and 0 bases from J, with 6 bases between. CDR3 DNA: TGTGCCACCGTCCTGAACACTGAAGCTTTCTTT. Protein: CATVLNTEAFF.

V gene TRBV19 combines with J gene TRBJ1-4; TRBD1 matches 12 bases. CDR3 length equals 15 residues. The germline gives CDR1 LNHDA, CDR2 SQIVND (reference sequence). V dropped 5 bases and J dropped 7; count of bases not matched to a gene: 5. The CDR3 DNA sequence: TGTGCCAGTAGTGGCTGGGACAGGGGGCCTGAAAAACTGTTTTTT. It translates to CASSGWDRGPEKLFF.

The gene calls are TRBV7-2 and TRBJ1-1, with D uncertain. The V gene's germline CDR1 is SGHTA and CDR2 FQGNSA. The germline V and J ends were trimmed by 2 bases and 0 bases, with 10 bases remaining between them. CDR3 length equals 15 residues. CDR3 bases: TGTGCCAGCAGCTTAAGTCCGGGGATGAACACTGAAGCTTTCTTT. It codes for CASSLSPGMNTEAFF.

The CDR3 sequence is CASSLTQGPTQYF. DNA of the CDR3: TGTGCCAGCAGCTTAACCCAAGGTCCCACGCAGTATTTT. The rearrangement links TRBV7-2 to TRBJ2-3; D call uncertain. The CDR3 is 13 residues long. Trimming left V 2 bases short and J 9 bases short, with 12 bases between. The germline V gene has CDR1 SGHTA and CDR2 FQGNSA.

This clone was detected once. V gene TRBV7-2 combines with J gene TRBJ2-3; D is ambiguous. V was pared by 2 bases and J by 5 bases, with 14 bases between. The germline V gene encodes CDR1 SGHTA and CDR2 FQGNSA. The CDR3 has 15 amino acids. CDR3: CASSLSQARVDTQYF. CDR3 in DNA: TGTGCCAGCAGCTTATCGCAGGCTAGGGTAGATACGCAGTATTTT.

This clone was picked up one time. The chain has TRBV28 and TRBJ1-5; 11 bases are shared with TRBD1. This CDR3 has 17 amino acids. With V trimmed by 5 bases and J by 6 bases, 12 bases remained unmatched. CDR1 MDHEN and CDR2 SYDVKM come from the germline V gene. The CDR3 sequence: CASSQTGGTGGTQPQHF. The DNA for the CDR3 is TGTGCCAGCAGTCAAACTGGGGGGACAGGGGGGACTCAGCCCCAGCATTTT.

This chain links TRBV9 with TRBJ2-5; D gene uncertain. The CDR3 runs to 14 residues. V lost 0 bases to trimming and J lost 2 bases, with 8 bases between them. Germline V lookup: CDR1 SGDLS, CDR2 YYNGEE. The CDR3 DNA reads as TGTGCCAGCAGCGTAGGGACGGTTCAAGAGACCCAGTACTTC. Its translation is CASSVGTVQETQYF.

The chain joins TRBV5-4 to TRBJ1-5; D unresolved. V shed 2 bases and J shed 3 bases, with 9 bases lying between them. Germline values: CDR1 SGHNT, CDR2 YYREEE (reference sequence). This CDR3 has 14 amino acids. CDR3 in DNA: TGTGCCAGCAGCTTCTGGGGTTCCAATCAGCCCCAGCATTTT. It specifies CASSFWGSNQPQHF.

This clone appeared a few times. Here the CDR3 DNA reads TGTGCTAGTGGTTTGGACGGCAACTACGAGCAGTACTTC. Its translation is CASGLDGNYEQYF. The V and J genes are TRBV12-5 and TRBJ2-7; D is unresolved. The V gene's germline CDR1 is LGHNT and CDR2 FRNRAP. The CDR3 is made up of 13 amino acids. V lost 1 base and J lost 3, with 7 bases in between.

Only one count was recorded for this clone. V is TRBV28 and J is TRBJ1-5; 11 bases map to TRBD1. The length of the CDR3 is 17 residues. With V trimmed by 4 bases and J by 10 bases, 15 bases remained unmatched. Germline V gene lookup returns CDR1 MDHEN and CDR2 SYDVKM. CDR3 coding DNA: TGTGCCAGCAGTTATGAGACAGGCGGGACAGGGGGGGCCCCCCAGCATTTT. It yields the protein CASSYETGGTGGAPQHF.

This sequence joins TRBV5-3 and TRBJ1-5; D might be TRBD1 (5 bases). TRBV5-3 is marked as an open reading frame, function uncertain. The V end was cut by 4 bases, the J end by 11 bases, with 13 bases between. CDR3 length: 12 residues. In nucleotides, the CDR3 is TGTGCCAGAAGCCCCCCCCGAGGGGCCCAGCATTTT. This codes for CARSPPRGAQHF.

This clone was detected once. This sequence joins TRBV27 and TRBJ2-7; 7 nucleotides line up with TRBD2. The germline gives CDR1 MNHEY, CDR2 SMNVEV (reference sequence). J lost 4 bases, V lost 7 bases, and 13 bases had no gene match. This CDR3 is built from 15 residues. The CDR3 sequence: CASISLWGGRYEQYF. The CDR3, as DNA: TGTGCCAGCATCTCCCTATGGGGGGGTAGGTACGAGCAGTACTTC.

V usage is TRBV6-1 and J usage is TRBJ2-7; D unresolved. Trimming stripped 3 bases from V and 2 bases from J, with 2 bases between. CDR1 and CDR2 (germline): MNHNS, SASEGT. The CDR3 runs to 11 residues. The CDR3 DNA reads TGTGCCAGCAGTGAGGCCTACGAGCAGTACTTC. It is translated as CASSEAYEQYF.

This rearrangement joins TRBV2 to TRBJ2-3; 7 bases map to TRBD2. V lost 2 bases, J lost 0 bases, and 8 bases stayed unmatched. This CDR3 region has 17 residues. Per germline, CDR1 SNHLY and CDR2 FYNNEI. The CDR3 loop is CASSEFPLAVSTDTQYF. The CDR3 DNA reads as TGTGCCAGCAGTGAATTCCCCCTAGCGGTTAGCACAGATACGCAGTATTTT.

This clone occurred once. V is TRBV7-8 and J is TRBJ2-3; 12 bases match TRBD2. Germline V lookup: CDR1 SGHVS, CDR2 FQNEAQ. The trim removed 4 bases at V and 5 bases at J, leaving 10 bases unmatched. The length of the CDR3 is 17 residues. This CDR3 is CASSSPRTSGKVDTQYF. CDR3 nucleotide sequence: TGTGCCAGCAGCTCCCCTCGGACTAGCGGGAAAGTAGATACGCAGTATTTT.

The rearrangement links TRBV5-6 to TRBJ2-3; 11 nucleotides agree with TRBD2. The CDR3 runs to 16 residues. Germline trimming cut 3 bases from V and 2 bases from J; bases unmatched to any gene: 5. Germline CDR1 is SGHDT and CDR2 is YYEEEE. The CDR3: CASSYLAGGITDTQYF. The DNA for the CDR3 is TGTGCCAGCAGCTATCTAGCGGGAGGAATCACAGATACGCAGTATTTT.

V gene TRBV6-6 combines with J gene TRBJ1-1; 11 bases agree with TRBD1. V was clipped by 5 bases and J by 0 bases; unmatched bases: 5. CDR3 length: 16 residues. Germline-derived CDR1 and CDR2 are MNHNY and SVGAGI (reference sequence). The CDR3 region has the DNA TGTGCCAGCAGTCTGGGACAGGGGGTACTGAACACTGAAGCTTTCTTT. Its protein is CASSLGQGVLNTEAFF.

The chain joins TRBV7-6 to TRBJ1-5; 10 bases agree with TRBD1. The CDR3 extends over 15 amino acids. Trimming took 5 bases from V and 4 from J; bases not matched to a gene: 5. CDR1 and CDR2 from the germline V gene are SGHVS and FNYEAQ. The CDR3, as DNA: TGTGCCAGCAGCCCCGGGACAGGGGTTAATCAGCCCCAGCATTTT. This codes for CASSPGTGVNQPQHF.

The chain links TRBV4-2 to TRBJ2-3; D gene ambiguous. The CDR3 runs to 15 residues. Trimming removed 3 bases at V and 2 bases at J, with 12 bases between. Germline CDR1 LGHNA, CDR2 YNFKEQ. The CDR3 region has the DNA TGTGCCAGCAGCCACGATGGGCAGACCACAGATACGCAGTATTTT. Residues: CASSHDGQTTDTQYF.

The chain links TRBV7-3 to TRBJ2-7; the match to TRBD2 covers 11 bases. The CDR3 contains 16 residues. V shed 5 bases, J shed 6 bases, and the junction held 12 bases outside the gene matches. Per germline, CDR1 SGHTA and CDR2 FQGTGA. The DNA of the CDR3 is TGTGCCAGCAGCCCCCAGGGGCTAGCGGGAGGAAGCGAGCAGTACTTC. This encodes CASSPQGLAGGSEQYF.

V and J are TRBV5-6 and TRBJ1-1; 9 bases line up with TRBD1. V lost 4 bases to trimming and J lost 1 base; unmatched junction nucleotides: 8. The CDR3 extends over 16 amino acids. CDR1 SGHDT and CDR2 YYEEEE come from the germline V gene. The CDR3 spells CASSPGQGEENTEAFF. The CDR3 DNA reads TGTGCCAGCAGCCCGGGACAGGGAGAGGAGAACACTGAAGCTTTCTTT.

This clone is deemed medium-sized (0.01 to 0.1%). This chain links TRBV30 with TRBJ2-1; TRBD2 matches at 9 bases. The germline CDR1 and CDR2 sequences are GTSNPN and SVGIG (reference sequence). With V trimmed by 8 bases and J by 4 bases, 15 bases remained unmatched. The CDR3 is 16 amino acids. Here the CDR3 DNA reads TGTGCCCTCCGCCCTCTTACTAGCGGGCCTTACAATGAGCAGTTCTTC. Amino acid sequence: CALRPLTSGPYNEQFF. Variable domain in full (rest from reference TRBV30 and TRBJ2-1): SQTIHQWPATLVQPVGSPLSLECTVEGTSNPNLYWYRQAAGRGLQLLFYSVGIGQISSEVPQNLSASRPQDRQFILSSKKLLLSDSGFYLCALRPLTSGPYNEQFFGPGTRLTVL.

This chain joins TRBV9 and TRBJ2-4; D is undetermined. The CDR3 covers 16 residues. CDR1 is SGDLS, CDR2 YYNGEE, per germline. The germline V and J ends were trimmed by 0 bases and 0 bases, with 10 bases remaining between them. CDR3 nucleotides: TGTGCCAGCAGCGTAGCCGGGTCCTTAGCCAAAAACATTCAGTACTTC. Translating gives CASSVAGSLAKNIQYF.